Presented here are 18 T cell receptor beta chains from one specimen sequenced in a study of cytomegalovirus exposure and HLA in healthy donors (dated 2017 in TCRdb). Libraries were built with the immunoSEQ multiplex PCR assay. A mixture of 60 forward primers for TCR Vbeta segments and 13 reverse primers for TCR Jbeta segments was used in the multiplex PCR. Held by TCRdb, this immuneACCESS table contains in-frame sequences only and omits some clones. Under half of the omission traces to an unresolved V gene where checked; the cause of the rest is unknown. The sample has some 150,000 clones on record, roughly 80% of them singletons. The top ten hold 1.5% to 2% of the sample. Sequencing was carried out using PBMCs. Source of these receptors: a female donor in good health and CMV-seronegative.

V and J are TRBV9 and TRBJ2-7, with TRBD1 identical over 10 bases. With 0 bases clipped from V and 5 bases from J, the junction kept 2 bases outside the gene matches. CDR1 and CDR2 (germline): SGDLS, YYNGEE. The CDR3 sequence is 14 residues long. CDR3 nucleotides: TGTGCCAGCAGCGTAGGGGACAGGGGAAACGAGCAGTACTTC. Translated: CASSVGDRGNEQYF.

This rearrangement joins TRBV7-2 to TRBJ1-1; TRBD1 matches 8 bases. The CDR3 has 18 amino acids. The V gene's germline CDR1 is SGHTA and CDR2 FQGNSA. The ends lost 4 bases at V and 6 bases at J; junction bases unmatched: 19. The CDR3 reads CASSWTTGVVVSEAEAFF. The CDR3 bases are TGTGCCAGCAGCTGGACGACAGGGGTGGTAGTTTCGGAGGCTGAAGCTTTCTTT.

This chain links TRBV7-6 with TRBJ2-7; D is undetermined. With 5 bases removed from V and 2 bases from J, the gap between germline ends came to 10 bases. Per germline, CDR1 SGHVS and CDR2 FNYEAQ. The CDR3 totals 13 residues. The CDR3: CASSPTQTYEQYF. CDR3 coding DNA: TGTGCCAGCAGCCCAACCCAGACCTACGAGCAGTACTTC.

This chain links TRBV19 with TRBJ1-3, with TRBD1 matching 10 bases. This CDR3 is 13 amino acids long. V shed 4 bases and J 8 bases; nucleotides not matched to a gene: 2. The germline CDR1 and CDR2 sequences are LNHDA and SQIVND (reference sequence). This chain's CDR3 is CASSTDRGHTIYF. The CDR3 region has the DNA TGTGCCAGTAGTACTGACAGGGGGCACACCATATATTTT.

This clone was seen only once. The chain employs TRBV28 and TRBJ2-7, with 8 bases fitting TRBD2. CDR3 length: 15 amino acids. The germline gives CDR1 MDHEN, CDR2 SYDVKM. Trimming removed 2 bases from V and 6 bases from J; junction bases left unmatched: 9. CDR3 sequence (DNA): TGTGCCAGCAGTTTAAGTTCATCGGGAGGGCTCGAGCAGTACTTC. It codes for CASSLSSSGGLEQYF. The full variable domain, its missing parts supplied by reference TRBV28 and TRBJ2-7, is DVKVTQSSRYLVKRTGEKVFLECVQDMDHENMFWYRQDPGLGLRLIYFSYDVKMKEKGDIPEGYSVSREKKERFSLILESASTNQTSMYLCASSLSSSGGLEQYFGPGTRLTVT.

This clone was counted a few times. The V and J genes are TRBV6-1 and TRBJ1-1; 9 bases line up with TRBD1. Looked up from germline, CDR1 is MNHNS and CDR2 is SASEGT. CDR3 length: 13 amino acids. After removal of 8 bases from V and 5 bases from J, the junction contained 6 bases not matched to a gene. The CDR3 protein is CASSGQGRTEAFF. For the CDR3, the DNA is TGTGCCAGCTCGGGACAGGGTCGAACTGAAGCTTTCTTT.

CDR3 region: CASSSGLAGGSSTDTQYF. CDR3 sequence (DNA): TGCGCCAGCAGCTCTGGACTAGCGGGGGGCTCTAGCACAGATACGCAGTATTTT. This sequence joins TRBV5-1 and TRBJ2-3; 14 nucleotides align to TRBD2. The CDR3 loop spans 18 amino acids. Per the germline V gene, CDR1 is SGHRS and CDR2 is YFSETQ. Unmatched junction bases numbered 6, after V lost 3 bases and J lost 0 bases.

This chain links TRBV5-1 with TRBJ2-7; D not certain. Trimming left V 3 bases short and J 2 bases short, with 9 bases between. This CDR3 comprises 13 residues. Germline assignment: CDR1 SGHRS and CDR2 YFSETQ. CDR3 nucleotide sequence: TGCGCCAGCAGCTACGAACAAGCCTACGAGCAGTACTTC. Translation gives CASSYEQAYEQYF.

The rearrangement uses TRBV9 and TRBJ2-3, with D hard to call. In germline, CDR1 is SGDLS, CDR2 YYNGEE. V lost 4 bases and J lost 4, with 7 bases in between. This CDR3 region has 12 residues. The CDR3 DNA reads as TGTGCCAGCAGCATAAAATCAGATACGCAGTATTTT. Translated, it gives CASSIKSDTQYF.

DNA of the CDR3: TGTGCCAGCAGTTTAGGGGGCCCAACTAATGAAAAACTGTTTTTT. Residues: CASSLGGPTNEKLFF. The chain carries TRBV28 and TRBJ1-4, with D possibly matching TRBD1 (6 bases). The V and J ends lost 2 bases and 0 bases respectively, with 7 bases between them. The CDR3 consists of 15 residues. CDR1 and CDR2 (germline): MDHEN, SYDVKM.

In DNA, the CDR3 is TGTGCCAGCAGTAATGGGCCGGGAGAAACCTTAAGAGGCACTGAAGCTTTCTTT. This sequence encodes CASSNGPGETLRGTEAFF. The J gene is TRBJ1-1, the V gene TRBV27; D remains unclear. V lost 5 bases to trimming and J lost 4 bases, with 26 bases between them. The V gene's germline CDR1 is MNHEY and CDR2 SMNVEV (reference sequence). This CDR3 spans 18 amino acids.

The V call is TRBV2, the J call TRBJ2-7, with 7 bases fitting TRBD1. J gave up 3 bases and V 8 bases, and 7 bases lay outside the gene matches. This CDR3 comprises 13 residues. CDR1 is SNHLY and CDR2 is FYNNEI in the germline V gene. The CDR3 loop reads CASAGTANYEQYF. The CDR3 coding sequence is TGTGCCAGCGCTGGGACAGCTAACTACGAGCAGTACTTC.

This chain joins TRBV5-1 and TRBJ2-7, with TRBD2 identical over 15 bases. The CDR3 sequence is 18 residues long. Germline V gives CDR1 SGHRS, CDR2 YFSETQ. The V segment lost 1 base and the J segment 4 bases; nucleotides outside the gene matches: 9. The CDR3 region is CASSLRTSGGASVYEQYF. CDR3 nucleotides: TGCGCCAGCAGCTTGAGGACTAGCGGGGGGGCCTCGGTTTACGAGCAGTACTTC.

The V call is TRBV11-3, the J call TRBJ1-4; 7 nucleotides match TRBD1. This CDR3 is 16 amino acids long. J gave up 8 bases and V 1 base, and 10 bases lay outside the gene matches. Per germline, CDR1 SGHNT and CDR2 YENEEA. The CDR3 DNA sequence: TGTGCCAGCAGCTTAGTTACTACAGGGGCTAGGGAAAAACTGTTTTTT. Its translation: CASSLVTTGAREKLFF.

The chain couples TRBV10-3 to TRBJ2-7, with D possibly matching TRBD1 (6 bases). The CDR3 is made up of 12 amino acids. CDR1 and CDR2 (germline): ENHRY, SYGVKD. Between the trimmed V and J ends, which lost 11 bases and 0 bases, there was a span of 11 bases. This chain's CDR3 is CAFRQDSYEQYF. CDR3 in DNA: TGTGCCTTCCGACAGGACTCCTACGAGCAGTACTTC.

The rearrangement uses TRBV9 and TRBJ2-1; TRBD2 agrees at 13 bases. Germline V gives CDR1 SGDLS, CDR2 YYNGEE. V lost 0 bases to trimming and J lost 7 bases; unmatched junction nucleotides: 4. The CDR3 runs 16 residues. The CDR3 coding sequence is TGTGCCAGCAGCGTAGCAGGGACTAGCGGGGTAAATGAGCAGTTCTTC. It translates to CASSVAGTSGVNEQFF.

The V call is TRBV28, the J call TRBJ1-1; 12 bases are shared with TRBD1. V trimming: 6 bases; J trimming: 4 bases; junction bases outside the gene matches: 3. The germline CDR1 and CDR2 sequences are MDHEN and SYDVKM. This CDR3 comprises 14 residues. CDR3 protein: CASREGQGATEAFF. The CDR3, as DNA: TGTGCCAGCAGAGAGGGACAGGGGGCCACTGAAGCTTTCTTT.

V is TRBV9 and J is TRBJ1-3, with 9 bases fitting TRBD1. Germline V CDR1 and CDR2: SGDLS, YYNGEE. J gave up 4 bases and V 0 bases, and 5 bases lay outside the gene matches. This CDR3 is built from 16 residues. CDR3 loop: CASSVAGTGIGNTIYF. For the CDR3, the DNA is TGTGCCAGCAGCGTAGCCGGGACAGGGATCGGAAACACCATATATTTT.